What follows is one T cell receptor beta chain and its context. The source of the sample is a study of blood T cell repertoires in COVID-19. Across the study: T cells, B-cell-depleted T cells, or PBMCs provided the cDNA or gDNA that served as material.

Germline CDR1 LNHNV, CDR2 YYDKDF (reference sequence). The CDR3 contains 13 residues. V lost 3 bases to trimming and J lost 8 bases, with 13 bases between them. Authors' methods: It was from reference gene primer amplification that nucleated cell counts were estimated. Libraries were prepared by immunoSEQ multiplex PCR; TCRdb keeps only in-frame clonotypes and omits some of them. For V, J and clone size, that table is used; D and trimming come from the DNA. The sample yields fewer than 250,000 clones, about four fifths seen once. The source material was peripheral blood. The sequence came from a woman aged 65 to 85 with acute or convalescent COVID-19. The J gene is TRBJ1-2, the V gene TRBV15, with D tentatively TRBD1 (6 bases). In DNA, the CDR3 is TGTGCCACCAGCAGTGGAACAGGGCTAGGCTACACCTTC. Translated: CATSSGTGLGYTF. Full variable domain (remainder filled in from reference TRBV15 and TRBJ1-2): DAMVIQNPRYQVTQFGKPVTLSCSQTLNHNVMYWYQQKSSQAPKLLFHYYDKDFNNEADTPDNFQSRRPNTSFCFLDIRSPGLGDTAMYLCATSSGTGLGYTFGSGTRLTVV.